The sample holds many counts of the clone carrying this T cell receptor (beta chain). This entry belongs to a study of early T cells in non-severe SARS-CoV-2 infection. About the research overall: Chains were not paired, and sequencing was done on bulk RNA from unsorted whole blood.

This CDR3 is built from 16 residues. Trimming left V 0 bases short and J 7 bases short, with 16 bases between. CDR1 DFQATT and CDR2 SNEGSKA come from the germline V gene (reference sequence). The library protocol tagged individual cDNA molecules with unique molecular identifiers. TCRdb redid the calling of the 5' RACE reads with MiXCR, one entry per CDR3 protein. The table lists roughly 100,000 distinct CDR3 sequences, 9.5% to 15% of them singletons. The rearrangement joins TRBV20-1 to TRBJ1-6; maybe TRBD1 (5 bases). The receptor comes from an adult who was a healthcare worker with PCR-confirmed SARS-CoV-2 infection or an uninfected control (not recorded which). The input for sequencing was whole blood, taken at baseline. The CDR3 here is CSARDWGASTNSPLHF. CDR3 nucleotides: TGCAGTGCTAGAGATTGGGGCGCGTCTACGAATTCACCCCTCCACTTT.